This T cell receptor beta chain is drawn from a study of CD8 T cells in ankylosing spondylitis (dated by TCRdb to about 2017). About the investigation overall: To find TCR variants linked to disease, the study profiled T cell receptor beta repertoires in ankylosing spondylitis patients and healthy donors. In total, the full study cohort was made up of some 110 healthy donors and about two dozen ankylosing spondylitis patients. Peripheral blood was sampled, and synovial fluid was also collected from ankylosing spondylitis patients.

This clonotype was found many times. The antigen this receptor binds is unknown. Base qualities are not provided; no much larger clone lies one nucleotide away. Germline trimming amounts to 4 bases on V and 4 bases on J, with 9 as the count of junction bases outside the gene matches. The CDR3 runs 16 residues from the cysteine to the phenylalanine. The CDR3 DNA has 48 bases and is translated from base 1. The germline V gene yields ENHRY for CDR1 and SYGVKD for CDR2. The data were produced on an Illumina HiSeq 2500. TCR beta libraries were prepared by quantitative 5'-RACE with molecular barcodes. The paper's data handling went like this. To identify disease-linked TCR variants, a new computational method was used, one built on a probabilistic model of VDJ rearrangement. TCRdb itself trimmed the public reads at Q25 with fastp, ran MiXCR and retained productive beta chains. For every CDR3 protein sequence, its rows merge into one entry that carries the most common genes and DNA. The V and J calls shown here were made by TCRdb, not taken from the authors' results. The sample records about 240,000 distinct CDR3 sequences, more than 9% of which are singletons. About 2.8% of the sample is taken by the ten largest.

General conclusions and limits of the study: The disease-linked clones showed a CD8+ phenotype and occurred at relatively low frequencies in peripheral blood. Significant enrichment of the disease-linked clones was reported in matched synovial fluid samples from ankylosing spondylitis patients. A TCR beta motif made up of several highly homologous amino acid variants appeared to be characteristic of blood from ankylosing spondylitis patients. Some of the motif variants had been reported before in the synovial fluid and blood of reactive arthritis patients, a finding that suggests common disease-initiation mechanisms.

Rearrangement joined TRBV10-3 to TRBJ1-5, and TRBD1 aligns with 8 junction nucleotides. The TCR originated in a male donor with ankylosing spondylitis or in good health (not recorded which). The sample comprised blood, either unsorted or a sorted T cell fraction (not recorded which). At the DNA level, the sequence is TGTGCCATCAGTGGGACAGGGACAAAGCCGAATCAGCCCCAGCATTTT. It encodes CAISGTGTKPNQPQHF.